The next 15 T cell receptor delta chains were all read from a single sample in a study of γδ T cells in repeated Plasmodium falciparum infection. TCRdb re-identified clones in the multiplex PCR reads via CATT. The repertoire holds around 89,000 delta-chain clones, with over 1.3% as singletons. Flow sorting of PBMC yielded separate Vgamma9/Vdelta2+ and Vdelta2-negative gammadelta T cell populations for bulk repertoire analysis. The sequenced sample was gamma-delta T cells from blood. Source of these receptors: a pool of human donors (malaria-infected and uninfected, not separated).

This clone was seen more than once but under ten times. This DNA translates differently at residue 10 from the TCRdb protein, which is that of a much larger clone; a read error is likely, and the protein shown is the DNA's own translation. The V and J genes are TRAV38-2/DV8 and TRDJ1, with TRDD3 matching 7 bases. The germline gives CDR1 TSESDYY, CDR2 QEAYKQQN. The CDR3 spans 24 residues. V shed 0 bases and J 0 bases; nucleotides not matched to a gene: 29. The CDR3 reads CAYRSAVLPVRCDHWGSYTDKLIF. As DNA, the CDR3 is TGTGCTTATAGGAGCGCGGTTCTTCCGGTCCGGTGCGACCACTGGGGCTCCTACACCGATAAACTCATCTTT.

A word on this clone: A read error likely explains why the TCRdb protein, taken from a much larger clone, differs from this DNA's translation at residue 16; the protein shown is translated from the DNA. The chain uses TRDV2 and TRDJ3, with 11 bases lining up with TRDD3. No J gene was available from TCRdb, and it was assigned here by a germline match of the DNA. The germline V gene encodes CDR1 GEAIGNYY and CDR2 EKD. This CDR3 region has 21 residues. The CDR3 DNA reads TGTGCCTGTGACACCCGGCGCACTGGGGGATATGGCGCCTGGGACGCCCGACAGATGTTTTTC. It is translated as CACDTRRTGGYGAWDARQMFF.

With regard to this clone: The protein that TCRdb holds for this DNA derives from a much larger clone and differs from the translated DNA at residue 10, which likely indicates a read error; the protein shown here is translated from the DNA. This chain uses TRDV2 with TRDJ2; 12 bases map to TRDD3. The J gene was missing in TCRdb and was found by matching the end of the DNA to germline. The CDR3 is 14 residues long. The germline V gene encodes CDR1 GEAIGNYY and CDR2 EKD. The CDR3 DNA sequence: TGTGCCTGTGATCCACTGGGGGATACAGAACAACTCTTCTTT. Protein product: CACDPLGDTEQLFF.

In regard to this clone: The TCRdb protein comes from a much larger clone and disagrees with this DNA's translation at residue 16, likely due to a read error; the protein given here is derived from the DNA. The chain employs TRDV2 and TRDJ1; 9 positions match TRDD3. The J gene, left out of TCRdb, was set here by checking the DNA against germline. Germline V gene lookup returns CDR1 GEAIGNYY and CDR2 EKD. The CDR3 contains 19 residues. The CDR3 sequence: CACDRKTTGGPHYTDELIF. CDR3 DNA: TGTGCCTGTGACCGAAAAACTACTGGGGGACCTCATTACACCGATGAACTCATCTTT.

This clone was seen only a few times. The protein TCRdb lists belongs to a much larger clone and differs from this DNA's translation at residue 6, which points to a read error; the protein shown is made from the DNA. V is TRDV1 and J is TRDJ1; 11 bases align to TRDD3. Assignment of the J gene here rests on matching the DNA to germline, because TCRdb gives none. V lost 2 bases to trimming and J lost 10 bases; unmatched junction nucleotides: 12. The CDR3 spans 16 residues. The germline gives CDR1 TSWWSYY, CDR2 QGS. CDR3 region: CALGESALLGDTGLIF. CDR3 nucleotide sequence: TGTGCTCTTGGGGAATCGGCCTTGCTGGGGGATACAGGACTCATCTTT.

This clone appeared a few times. The TCRdb record carries a much larger clone's protein, which differs from this DNA's translation at residue 5; a read error is the likely cause, and the protein listed here is the DNA translation. The V and J genes are TRDV3 and TRDJ1; TRDD3 matches 12 bases. Matching the DNA to germline supplied the J gene, which TCRdb does not give. CDR3 length: 17 residues. The trim removed 2 bases at V and 2 bases at J, leaving 12 bases unmatched. The V gene's germline CDR1 is TVYSNPD and CDR2 GDNSRS (reference sequence). CDR3 DNA sequence: TGTGCCTTTTTACCGTCCTGGGGGATACGGTGGACCGATAAACTCATCTTT. Protein sequence: CAFLPSWGIRWTDKLIF.

This clone turned up a few times. The mismatch at residue 17 between this DNA's translation and the TCRdb protein of a much larger clone likely reflects a read error; the protein shown is translated from the DNA. The CDR3 sequence is CALGEHVTYPGNWGILHTDKLIF. The CDR3 nucleotides read TGTGCTCTTGGGGAGCATGTAACCTACCCGGGGAACTGGGGGATACTGCACACCGATAAACTCATCTTT. The chain carries TRDV1 and TRDJ1; 12 bases agree with TRDD3. TCRdb supplies no J gene; here it was assigned by aligning the nucleotide sequence to germline. Trimming took 3 bases from V and 0 from J; bases not matched to a gene: 23. CDR3 length equals 23 residues. The germline CDR1 and CDR2 sequences are TSWWSYY and QGS.

Notes on this clone: The TCRdb protein comes from a much larger clone and disagrees with this DNA's translation at residue 9, likely due to a read error; the protein given here is derived from the DNA. The V call is TRDV1, the J call TRDJ1; 9 nucleotides match TRDD3. TCRdb is silent on the J gene; assignment here came from matching the DNA to germline. J gave up 7 bases and V 5 bases, and 32 bases lay outside the gene matches. There are 22 residues in the CDR3. Germline V gives CDR1 TSWWSYY, CDR2 QGS. CDR3 coding DNA: TGTGCTCTTGGGATTCGCAACGTCTGTCCTACCTTACTGGGGGACCTAAGAGGTAAACTCATCTTT. Translating it yields CALGIRNVCPTLLGDLRGKLIF.

Comments on this clone: TCRdb records a much larger clone's protein for this DNA, with a difference at residue 7 that likely arises from a read error; the protein given is the translation of the DNA. The rearrangement joins TRDV1 to TRDJ1; a possible D gene is TRDD3 (5 bases). TCRdb carries no J gene annotation; the J gene was assigned here by matching the DNA with germline. Germline CDR1 is TSWWSYY and CDR2 is QGS. The CDR3 length is 18 residues. Between the trimmed V and J ends, which lost 0 bases and 2 bases, there was a span of 19 bases. CDR3 loop: CALGELVATGKKTDKLIF. The DNA for the CDR3 is TGTGCTCTTGGGGAACTAGTCGCCACGGGGAAGAAGACCGATAAACTCATCTTT.

This clone was counted at least ten times. TCRdb attributes to this sequence the protein of a much larger clone, which differs from the DNA translation at residue 15; a read error is likely, and the protein displayed is translated from the DNA. The chain links TRDV1 to TRDJ1; tentative D call: TRDD2 (6 bases). Here the J gene was assigned by germline matching of the DNA, as TCRdb has none. In germline, CDR1 is TSWWSYY, CDR2 QGS. CDR3 size: 21 residues. Trimming cost V 4 bases and J 0 bases, with 30 bases left between them. CDR3 coding DNA: TGTGCTCTTGGGGTTCAAGGGTGGCTCCTACTTCGTACTTCGCACACCGATAAACTCATCTTT. As protein: CALGVQGWLLLRTSHTDKLIF.

This clone was counted a few times. The protein that TCRdb holds for this DNA derives from a much larger clone and differs from the translated DNA at residue 5, which likely indicates a read error; the protein shown here is translated from the DNA. Other DNA variants within this sample encode the same CDR3. The rearrangement uses TRDV1 and TRDJ1; 8 bases align to TRDD2. TCRdb leaves out the J gene; it was filled in here by matching the DNA to germline. J lost 0 bases, V lost 4 bases, and 4 bases had no gene match. This CDR3 has 15 amino acids. In germline, CDR1 is TSWWSYY, CDR2 QGS. CDR3 in DNA: TGTGCTCTTGGGGGCTTCCTACCGTACACCGATAAACTCATCTTT. It translates to CALGGFLPYTDKLIF.

As for this clone: A far larger clone is one nucleotide away, so this likely arose from a read error. The sample has other DNA sequences that encode this CDR3 too. This sequence joins TRDV1 and TRDJ1, with 11 positions matching TRDD3. The J gene comes from matching the DNA to germline here; TCRdb lacks it. V lost 0 bases to trimming and J lost 8 bases; unmatched junction nucleotides: 23. CDR1 is TSWWSYY and CDR2 is QGS in the germline V gene. CDR3 length: 21 amino acids. In DNA, the CDR3 is TGTGCTCTTGGGGAACTCACCCTTCCTGTATACTGGGGGATATGGGGCGACAAACTCATCTTT. It yields the protein CALGELTLPVYWGIWGDKLIF.

This clone was recorded a few times. TCRdb pairs this DNA with a much larger clone's protein that differs at residue 3, likely a read error; the protein shown was translated from the DNA. The chain joins TRDV3 to TRDJ1, with a tentative D call TRDD3 (6 bases). In the absence of a J gene in TCRdb, the DNA was matched to germline to assign it here. This CDR3 is built from 21 residues. CDR1 is TVYSNPD, CDR2 GDNSRS, per germline (reference sequence). DNA of the CDR3: TGTGCCCTTAGGATGAGAATGGACCGGCCTACGGGGATTCGGTACACCGATAAACTCATCTTT. This codes for CALRMRMDRPTGIRYTDKLIF.

This clone showed up just a few times. TCRdb assigns this DNA the protein of a much larger clone, which departs from its translation at residue 4; this likely reflects a read error, and the protein shown comes from translating the DNA. Here the CDR3 reads CACNTVGLGGYAANRVSETTDKLIF. For the CDR3, the DNA is TGTGCCTGTAACACCGTCGGTCTGGGGGGATACGCGGCGAACCGCGTATCCGAGACCACCGATAAACTCATCTTT. The gene calls are TRDV2 and TRDJ1; 10 bases are shared with TRDD3. Matching the DNA to germline supplied the J gene, which TCRdb does not give. The CDR3 consists of 25 residues. Germline loops: CDR1 GEAIGNYY, CDR2 EKD.

Only a few counts were recorded for this clone. This chain joins TRDV1 and TRDJ1; 12 bases are a match to TRDD3. No J segment appears in TCRdb, so it was assigned here by matching the sequence to germline. J gave up 1 base and V 5 bases, and 26 bases lay outside the gene matches. Germline V lookup: CDR1 TSWWSYY, CDR2 QGS. The CDR3 is made up of 23 amino acids. CDR3 sequence: CALGLHIGYYEDWGILLTDKLIF. In DNA form, the CDR3 reads TGTGCTCTTGGGCTTCATATCGGGTACTACGAGGACTGGGGGATACTCCTCACCGATAAACTCATCTTT.